This is a list of T cell receptor beta chains from one sample in a study of blood T cells in healthy people across ages. Each CDR3 protein gets one entry after TCRdb re-called the 5' RACE reads with MiXCR. The sample lists 590,000 or so distinct CDR3 sequences, about 30% occurring once. Sequencing was carried out using blood. The receptors stem from a woman over 75 in good health. Both conserved end residues are part of each CDR3. D genes are given only for firm matches. Clone sizes are given selectively: once, few, many, or a class where the clone is expanded.

d_gene: NA
v_gene: TRBV7-2
j_gene: TRBJ1-2
abundance: NA
CDR3nt: TGTGCCAGCAGCCGGGACACGAGCCATGGCTACACCTTC
CDR3aa: CASSRDTSHGYTF

d_gene: NA
v_gene: TRBV19
j_gene: TRBJ2-1
abundance: few
CDR3nt: TGTGCCAGTAGTACCGGACTGCCCAATGAGCAGTTCTTC
CDR3aa: CASSTGLPNEQFF

d_gene: TRBD2
v_gene: TRBV6-2/TRBV6-3
j_gene: TRBJ2-5
abundance: NA
CDR3nt: TGTGCCAGCAGTTACCCCGATTTACTAGCGGGGCCTTTCGATGAGCAGTACTTC
CDR3aa: CASSYPDLLAGPFDEQYF

d_gene: NA
v_gene: TRBV28
j_gene: TRBJ2-1
abundance: many
CDR3nt: TGTGCCAGCAGAACCGGACCGGCCAACAATGAGCAGTTCTTC
CDR3aa: CASRTGPANNEQFF

d_gene: TRBD1
v_gene: TRBV6-2/TRBV6-3
j_gene: TRBJ1-1
abundance: few
CDR3nt: TGTGCCAGCAGTTACGTTCCGGGACAGGGAAGGGCGATGAACACTGAAGCTTTCTTT
CDR3aa: CASSYVPGQGRAMNTEAFF

d_gene: NA
v_gene: TRBV7-2
j_gene: TRBJ1-1
abundance: NA
CDR3nt: TGTGCCAGCAGCTTAGTAGTACCCCATCCGAACACTGAAGCTTTCTTT
CDR3aa: CASSLVVPHPNTEAFF

d_gene: NA
v_gene: TRBV11-1
j_gene: TRBJ1-2
abundance: NA
CDR3nt: TGTGCCAGCAGCCCCTCTGGACAGAACTATGGCTACACCTTC
CDR3aa: CASSPSGQNYGYTF

d_gene: NA
v_gene: TRBV12-3/TRBV12-4
j_gene: TRBJ2-1
abundance: NA
CDR3nt: TGTGCCAGCACCCCTTTAACGGATGAGCAGTTCTTC
CDR3aa: CASTPLTDEQFF

d_gene: NA
v_gene: TRBV5-1
j_gene: TRBJ1-1
abundance: NA
CDR3nt: TGCGCCAGCGGTGAAGTGAACACTGAAGCTTTCTTT
CDR3aa: CASGEVNTEAFF

d_gene: NA
v_gene: TRBV9
j_gene: TRBJ1-1
abundance: many
CDR3nt: TGTGCCAGCAGCCCTCAAGTCGGGGGATTAGGCACTGAAGCTTTCTTT
CDR3aa: CASSPQVGGLGTEAFF

d_gene: NA
v_gene: TRBV12-3/TRBV12-4
j_gene: TRBJ2-1
abundance: NA
CDR3nt: TGTGCCAGCAGTTCTGAGGGGCCAAGGAATGAGCAGTTCTTC
CDR3aa: CASSSEGPRNEQFF

d_gene: NA
v_gene: TRBV6-2/TRBV6-3
j_gene: TRBJ2-3
abundance: many
CDR3nt: TGTGCCAGCAGATCCGCAGGAGCAGATACGCAGTATTTT
CDR3aa: CASRSAGADTQYF

d_gene: TRBD1
v_gene: TRBV11-2
j_gene: TRBJ1-2
abundance: NA
CDR3nt: TGTGCCAGCAGCCCCGGGACAGCCAACTATGGCCACACCTTC
CDR3aa: CASSPGTANYGHTF

d_gene: NA
v_gene: TRBV6-2/TRBV6-3
j_gene: TRBJ1-5
abundance: NA
CDR3nt: TGTGCCAGCAGTTATTGGGGTAGCAATCAGCCCCAGCATTTT
CDR3aa: CASSYWGSNQPQHF

d_gene: TRBD1
v_gene: TRBV6-1
j_gene: TRBJ2-5
abundance: few
CDR3nt: TGTGCCAGCAGTGAAACCGGGACAGGGAAGGAGACCCAGTACTTC
CDR3aa: CASSETGTGKETQYF

d_gene: TRBD1
v_gene: TRBV7-9
j_gene: TRBJ1-1
abundance: NA
CDR3nt: TGTGCCAGCAGCTTGGGGGGGACAGGGCAACTCTCTGAAGCTTTCTTT
CDR3aa: CASSLGGTGQLSEAFF

d_gene: TRBD1
v_gene: TRBV9
j_gene: TRBJ1-4
abundance: NA
CDR3nt: TGTGCCAGCAGCGTAGAGGGGGCGCGCGATGAAAAACTGTTTTTT
CDR3aa: CASSVEGARDEKLFF

d_gene: NA
v_gene: TRBV12-3/TRBV12-4
j_gene: TRBJ1-1
abundance: many
CDR3nt: TGTGCCAGCAGTTTAACCGACAACACTGAAGCTTTCTTT
CDR3aa: CASSLTDNTEAFF

d_gene: TRBD2
v_gene: TRBV20-1
j_gene: TRBJ2-2
abundance: few
CDR3nt: TGCAGTGCTGAGCGGGGGCTAAACACCGGGGAGCTGTTTTTT
CDR3aa: CSAERGLNTGELFF